This T cell receptor (beta chain) was recorded in a study of shared clonotypes between healthy human individuals. Comment on this clone: Its target is unknown.

Study results and limitations: A reduction in generation probabilities was seen for non-shared clonotypes relative to those shared by all four donors.

Free of recent acute infections or vaccinations, the donors were healthy HIV-negative adults. CD4+ cell separation produced CD45RA+ naive and CD45RA-negative memory subsets. The CDR3 contains 14 residues. Germline V lookup: CDR1 SGHVS, CDR2 FNYEAQ. V lost 1 base and J 5 bases, leaving 6 bases between the germline ends. The repertoire was sequenced with immunoSEQ multiplex PCR; TCRdb's copy has only in-frame clones and lacks some. There are millions of clones in the sample; approximately 92% occur only once, and 0.14% lies in the top ten. The sequencing sample was made of naive CD4+ T cells sorted from blood. Subset in this sample: CD45RA+ positively selected. The source is a man aged 18 to 35 in good health. The chain has TRBV7-6 and TRBJ1-6, with D possibly being TRBD1 (5 bases). The CDR3 bases are TGTGCCAGCAGCTTAGGACAGAATAATTCACCCCTCCACTTT. It yields the protein CASSLGQNNSPLHF.